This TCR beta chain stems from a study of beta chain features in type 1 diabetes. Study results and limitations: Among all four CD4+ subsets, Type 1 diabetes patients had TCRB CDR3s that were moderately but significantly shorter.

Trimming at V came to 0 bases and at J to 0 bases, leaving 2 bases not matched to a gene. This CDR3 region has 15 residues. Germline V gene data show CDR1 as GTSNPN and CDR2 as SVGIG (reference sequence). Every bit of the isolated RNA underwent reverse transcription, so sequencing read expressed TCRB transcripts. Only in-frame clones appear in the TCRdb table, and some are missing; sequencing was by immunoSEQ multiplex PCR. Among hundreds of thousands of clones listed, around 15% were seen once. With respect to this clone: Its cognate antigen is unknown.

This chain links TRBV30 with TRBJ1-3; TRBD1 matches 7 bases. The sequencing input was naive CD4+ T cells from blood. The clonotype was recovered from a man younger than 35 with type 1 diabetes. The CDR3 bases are TGTGCCTGGAGTGTGGGACAGTTCTCTGGAAACACCATATATTTT. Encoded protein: CAWSVGQFSGNTIYF.